Shown below are 12 T cell receptor beta chains from a single sample sequenced in a study of shared clonotypes between healthy human individuals. TCRdb keeps only in-frame clones here, not all; method: immunoSEQ multiplex PCR. The table lists roughly 2 million clones, nearly 97% of them singletons, with 0.1% to 0.15% in the top ten. Material: naive CD4+ T cells sorted from blood. Subset reported: CD45RA+ positively selected. Source of these receptors: a man younger than 35 in good health.

V is TRBV5-1 and J is TRBJ1-1; 10 nucleotides align to TRBD1. With V trimmed by 4 bases and J by 1 base, 7 bases remained unmatched. There are 16 residues in the CDR3. Germline V lookup: CDR1 SGHRS, CDR2 YFSETQ. The CDR3 region has the DNA TGCGCCAGCAGCCAGGGACAGGGGTTTGGGAACACTGAAGCTTTCTTT. Translating gives CASSQGQGFGNTEAFF.

V and J are TRBV9 and TRBJ2-1; TRBD2 is a possible D gene (5 bases). Germline CDR1 is SGDLS and CDR2 is YYNGEE. The CDR3 is 14 residues long. With 0 bases removed from V and 7 bases from J, the gap between germline ends came to 11 bases. The CDR3 DNA is TGTGCCAGCAGCGTAGGAAATAGCGTGAATGAGCAGTTCTTC. Residues: CASSVGNSVNEQFF. Complete variable domain (other parts from reference TRBV9 and TRBJ2-1): DSGVTQTPKHLITATGQRVTLRCSPRSGDLSVYWYQQSLDQGLQFLIQYYNGEERAKGNILERFSAQQFPDLHSELNLSSLELGDSALYFCASSVGNSVNEQFFGPGTRLTVL.

The chain couples TRBV11-2 to TRBJ1-6; TRBD1 agrees at 8 bases. The CDR3 length is 14 residues. The germline V gene encodes CDR1 SGHAT and CDR2 FQNNGV. The junction had 8 bases not matched to a gene; V was cut back by 6 bases and J by 10 bases. CDR3: CASRTGVTSSPLHF. In DNA, the CDR3 is TGTGCCAGCAGGACAGGGGTCACCAGCTCACCCCTCCACTTT.

V usage is TRBV2 and J usage is TRBJ2-3; TRBD2 aligns across 8 bases. The CDR3 is 16 residues long. Trimming took 7 bases from V and 6 from J; bases not matched to a gene: 15. Germline V gene lookup returns CDR1 SNHLY and CDR2 FYNNEI. CDR3 in amino acids: CASMGTERGNRDTQYF. Written as DNA, the CDR3 is TGTGCCAGCATGGGGACTGAGCGGGGGAACCGGGATACGCAGTATTTT.

The V gene is TRBV9, the J gene TRBJ2-2, with D uncertain. Germline values: CDR1 SGDLS, CDR2 YYNGEE. The CDR3 spans 13 residues. The V and J ends lost 0 bases and 5 bases respectively, with 5 bases between them. CDR3 amino acids: CASSVEPTGELFF. The DNA for the CDR3 is TGTGCCAGCAGCGTAGAACCGACCGGGGAGCTGTTTTTT. Using reference TRBV9 and TRBJ2-2 for the parts outside the CDR3, the full variable domain is DSGVTQTPKHLITATGQRVTLRCSPRSGDLSVYWYQQSLDQGLQFLIQYYNGEERAKGNILERFSAQQFPDLHSELNLSSLELGDSALYFCASSVEPTGELFFGEGSRLTVL.

This chain uses TRBV28 with TRBJ2-5, with 7 bases matching TRBD2. Trimming at V came to 6 bases and at J to 6 bases, leaving 10 bases not matched to a gene. This CDR3 is 14 amino acids long. The germline V gene encodes CDR1 MDHEN and CDR2 SYDVKM. In DNA, the CDR3 is TGTGCCAGCAGGGGGGGAGGGCAGCGACAGACCCAGTACTTC. Protein product: CASRGGGQRQTQYF.

The CDR3 DNA reads as TGTGCCAGCAGAAATCTTCCCGGATCAACGAACACTGAAGCTTTCTTT. Translating it yields CASRNLPGSTNTEAFF. This chain links TRBV6-6 with TRBJ1-1; D remains unclear. Germline lookup yields CDR1 MNHNY and CDR2 SVGAGI (reference sequence). Trimming pared 6 bases from V and 1 base from J, leaving 18 bases between. The CDR3 has 16 residues.

The rearrangement joins TRBV5-1 to TRBJ1-2; D perhaps matches TRBD1 (6 bases). Germline loops: CDR1 SGHRS, CDR2 YFSETQ. V lost 3 bases, J lost 2 bases, and 14 bases lay in between. The CDR3 is made up of 15 amino acids. This CDR3 is CASSWTVDSNYGYTF. The CDR3 region has the DNA TGCGCCAGCAGCTGGACCGTGGACAGCAACTATGGCTACACCTTC.

In regard to this clone: This same CDR3 is encoded by further DNA sequences in the sample. The chain recombines TRBV28 with TRBJ1-2; D remains ambiguous. V gave up 3 bases and J gave up 0 bases, with 5 bases separating them. Germline V CDR1 and CDR2: MDHEN, SYDVKM. The CDR3 sequence is 13 residues long. The CDR3 sequence: CASSLTPNYGYTF. The CDR3 DNA is TGTGCCAGCAGTTTGACCCCTAACTATGGCTACACCTTC.

The V gene is TRBV4-3, the J gene TRBJ1-1, with unresolved D. CDR1 and CDR2 (germline): LGHNA, YSLEER. This CDR3 is built from 14 residues. Trimming took off 4 bases at V and 4 bases at J, with 13 bases between the two ends. The CDR3 bases are TGCGCCAGCAGCCCCCGGTCCGTTCGCACTGAAGCTTTCTTT. It translates to CASSPRSVRTEAFF.

The chain couples TRBV10-1 to TRBJ1-4; D possibly corresponds to TRBD1 (6 bases). Trimming removed 3 bases from V and 7 bases from J, with 12 bases in between. The length of the CDR3 is 14 residues. Germline V gives CDR1 WNHNN, CDR2 SYGVQD (reference sequence). The CDR3 sequence: CASSDAGAREKLFF. In nucleotides, the CDR3 is TGCGCCAGCAGTGACGCGGGGGCACGTGAAAAACTGTTTTTT.

The chain is built from TRBV20-1 and TRBJ2-3; D call uncertain. CDR1 and CDR2 (germline): DFQATT, SNEGSKA (reference sequence). Trimming pared 5 bases from V and 6 bases from J, leaving 9 bases between. CDR3 size: 11 residues. The CDR3 DNA reads as TGCAGTGCTCTAAATATCGATACGCAGTATTTT. Translated: CSALNIDTQYF.